The present TCR beta chain was sequenced within a study of beta chain features in type 1 diabetes. General study results and limits: Within each of all four CD4+ subsets, Type 1 diabetes patients had TCRB CDR3s that were moderately but significantly shorter.

CDR1 and CDR2 (germline): SEHNR, FQNEAQ (reference sequence). Deletions cut 3 bases from V and 4 bases from J, with 6 bases between. This CDR3 has 12 amino acids. Investigators reverse transcribed all isolated RNA, so they sequenced expressed TCRB transcripts. TCRdb keeps only in-frame clones here, not all; method: immunoSEQ multiplex PCR. This table holds under 900,000 clones, under 20% found once. This clone has more than one count but fewer than ten. What it binds is not known. This clonotype was obtained from a woman in her late teens or twenties in good health. The V gene is TRBV7-9, the J gene TRBJ1-2; D is uncertain. Input material: naive CD4+ T cells from blood. CDR3 sequence reads: CASSFDAYGYTF. CDR3 DNA sequence: TGTGCCAGCAGCTTCGACGCCTATGGCTACACCTTC.